This T cell receptor beta chain derives from a study of T cell clonotyping in hematopoietic cell transplantation (dated by TCRdb to the early 2020s). Background for the entire study: Pretransplant recipient samples were obtained after cytoreduction. Recruitment of patients ran from September 2015 to early 2017, and follow-up continued until September 2020 or until death. A total of fewer than 150 blood samples were gathered in the study from 30 to 35 consecutive transplant recipients along with their related donors.

The immunoSEQ assay, a bias-controlled multiplex PCR using V- and J-specific primers, was used to amplify TCR beta CDR3 regions from genomic DNA. In a second PCR step, the CDR3 amplicons were tagged with a proprietary barcode plus Illumina adapter sequences. An Illumina MiSeq instrument was used for sequencing of the CDR3 libraries. Per the source publication's procedure: Export and quality control were performed with immunoSEQ Analyzer 3.0, and downstream analyses were performed with R Bioconductor and Immunarch. Only productive rearrangements in the normalized downsampled data set went into calculating the repertoire metrics. Clonotypes larger than 5 templates in the normalized cohort were defined as pathologically expanded. The Inverse Simpson Index was used to measure repertoire diversity. To capture all clonotypes, CMV-specificity analyses were performed on the non-normalized data set. Sourced from immuneACCESS, this table was stored by TCRdb with only in-frame sequences that have V and J called. A share of the clones is absent; for the studies checked, an unresolved V gene accounts for under half, and the remainder has no known explanation. From that table come the V and J calls and clone size; the DNA was used to work out D and trimming. The sample contains approximately 44,000 clones, about four fifths of them found a single time. Roughly 5.5% of the sample comes from the top ten.

Beyond this particular receptor, the publication reports: Recipient TCR diversity fell after transplant, with pathologically expanded clonotypes rising progressively from day 30 to day 180. The sample size was limited and the cells went unsorted, which meant the CD4 and CD8 repertoire contributions could not be told apart. Broader posttransplant TCR repertoire diversity was predicted by donor and pretransplant recipient Inverse Simpson Index values. Only a small fraction of recipient repertoires overlapped donor repertoires, with over 95% appearing de novo at the given depth.

A word on this clone: Its specific antigen is unknown. The input lacks base qualities; no much larger clone sits a single base away.

The meaning of the sample's time point label: recipient sample about 28 days before transplant, after cytoreduction. Recipient blood was collected about 28 days before transplant and at days 30, 100 and 180 after transplant. Nuclei Lysis Solution was used to extract genomic DNA from fresh or cryopreserved unfractionated peripheral blood mononuclear cells. Measured from the cysteine to the phenylalanine, the CDR3 is 15 residues long. Only the CDR3 part of the read is kept: 45 bases, read in frame from the first base. Via the germline V gene, CDR1 is SGHVS and CDR2 FQNEAQ. The V end loses 0 bases and the J end loses 4 bases, and a stretch of 9 bases separates them.

The sequencing used peripheral blood mononuclear cells, collected before stem cell transplant. The clonotype was recovered from a man in his 60s with myelodysplastic syndrome. Some clones in this sample may be carry-over from other donors' samples. The sequence links TRBV7-8 to TRBJ1-4, and possibly TRBD1, on 5 matching bases. The nucleotides read TGTGCCAGCAGCTTAGCAGGGGTCTATAATGAAAAACTGTTTTTT. Translated, this is CASSLAGVYNEKLFF.